The 29 T cell receptor beta chains given below trace back to one sample, sequenced in a study of blood T cell repertoires in COVID-19. The assay was immunoSEQ multiplex PCR, and TCRdb's table has in-frame clones only and misses some. The sample carries 450,000 or so clones, about 91% recorded once. The sample was peripheral blood. These receptors all come from a woman aged 40 to 55 with COVID-19, enrolled during active disease.

The gene calls are TRBV6-2 or TRBV6-3 and TRBJ2-7; no clear D gene. Trimming removed 5 bases at V and 6 bases at J, with 8 bases between. The CDR3 length is 11 residues. Germline CDR1 is MNHEY and CDR2 is SVGEGT. The CDR3 is CASSPLFEQYF. In DNA form, the CDR3 reads TGTGCCAGCAGTCCCCTTTTCGAGCAGTACTTC.

The chain carries TRBV27 and TRBJ1-2, with 8 bases matching TRBD1. After removal of 5 bases from V and 2 bases from J, the junction contained 7 bases not matched to a gene. Germline CDR1 and CDR2: MNHEY and SMNVEV (reference sequence). The CDR3 loop spans 15 amino acids. CDR3 amino acids: CASSVDRGRNYGYTF. The CDR3 DNA reads TGTGCCAGCAGTGTCGACAGGGGAAGAAACTATGGCTACACCTTC.

This chain uses TRBV5-1 with TRBJ1-4, with 7 bases fitting TRBD1. Germline V gene sequence: CDR1 SGHRS, CDR2 YFSETQ. V lost 4 bases and J lost 8; bases outside the gene matches: 8. This CDR3 has 14 residues. The CDR3 loop reads CASSPIQGGEKLFF. CDR3 DNA: TGCGCCAGCAGCCCGATCCAGGGGGGAGAAAAACTGTTTTTT.

The V call is TRBV5-4, the J call TRBJ1-1; the D gene is possibly TRBD1 (5 bases). This CDR3 has 14 amino acids. Germline V lookup: CDR1 SGHNT, CDR2 YYREEE (reference sequence). The V gene lost 4 bases and the J gene lost 4 bases, with 14 bases spanning the gap. DNA for the CDR3: TGTGCCAGCAGCCTGCCTCTGGGGGGCACTGAAGCTTTCTTT. This encodes CASSLPLGGTEAFF.

The gene calls are TRBV29-1 and TRBJ1-2, with 9 bases lining up with TRBD1. The CDR3 loop spans 12 amino acids. With 7 bases clipped from V and 6 bases from J, the junction kept 6 bases outside the gene matches. Germline V lookup: CDR1 SQVTM, CDR2 ANQGSEA. Here the CDR3 DNA reads TGCAGCGCTCGTACAGGGGGCGATGGCTACACCTTC. This codes for CSARTGGDGYTF.

V gene TRBV11-2 combines with J gene TRBJ2-1; tentative D call: TRBD2 (5 bases). This CDR3 has 14 amino acids. CDR1 and CDR2 (germline): SGHAT, FQNNGV. V dropped 5 bases and J dropped 3 bases, with 11 bases sitting between them. CDR3 amino acids: CASSPRGNYNEQFF. CDR3 DNA: TGTGCCAGCAGCCCCCGAGGGAACTACAATGAGCAGTTCTTC. Full variable domain (remainder filled in from reference TRBV11-2 and TRBJ2-1): EAGVAQSPRYKIIEKRQSVAFWCNPISGHATLYWYQQILGQGPKLLIQFQNNGVVDDSQLPKDRFSAERLKGVDSTLKIQPAKLEDSAVYLCASSPRGNYNEQFFGPGTRLTVL.

The J gene is TRBJ1-5, the V gene TRBV7-2, with D possibly matching TRBD1 (6 bases). Germline V gene lookup returns CDR1 SGHTA and CDR2 FQGNSA. This CDR3 region has 14 residues. With 5 bases removed from V and 3 bases from J, the gap between germline ends came to 11 bases. The CDR3 loop reads CASSPGQPNQPQHF. CDR3 in DNA: TGTGCCAGCAGCCCTGGACAGCCCAATCAGCCCCAGCATTTT.

The chain is built from TRBV7-8 and TRBJ2-5, with D possibly matching TRBD2 (5 bases). Between the trimmed V and J ends, which lost 0 bases and 6 bases, there was a span of 14 bases. Germline loops: CDR1 SGHVS, CDR2 FQNEAQ. This CDR3 has 15 amino acids. CDR3 in DNA: TGTGCCAGCAGCTTAGCGGGAGTGGGTGGAAAGACCCAGTACTTC. Translation gives CASSLAGVGGKTQYF.

The rearrangement uses TRBV11-2 and TRBJ2-3, with D tentatively TRBD2 (5 bases). Trimming removed 2 bases at V and 4 bases at J, with 7 bases between. Germline lookup yields CDR1 SGHAT and CDR2 FQNNGV. This CDR3 comprises 13 residues. CDR3 DNA sequence: TGTGCCAGCAGCTTAATGGGAGCAGATACGCAGTATTTT. It codes for CASSLMGADTQYF. Full variable domain (rest looked up from reference TRBV11-2 and TRBJ2-3): EAGVAQSPRYKIIEKRQSVAFWCNPISGHATLYWYQQILGQGPKLLIQFQNNGVVDDSQLPKDRFSAERLKGVDSTLKIQPAKLEDSAVYLCASSLMGADTQYFGPGTRLTVL.

This chain links TRBV11-2 with TRBJ2-7; possible D gene TRBD1, 6 bases. There are 15 residues in the CDR3. The germline V gene has CDR1 SGHAT and CDR2 FQNNGV. V was pared by 5 bases and J by 2 bases, with 16 bases between. The chain's CDR3 is CASSRGQLPTYEQYF. The CDR3 bases are TGTGCCAGCAGCCGCGGACAGCTGCCTACCTACGAGCAGTACTTC.

The chain couples TRBV19 to TRBJ1-1, with D possibly matching TRBD1 (6 bases). The germline V gene encodes CDR1 LNHDA and CDR2 SQIVND (reference sequence). This CDR3 is 15 amino acids long. Trimming took off 4 bases at V and 2 bases at J, with 14 bases between the two ends. The CDR3 loop is CASSTLRGANTEAFF. The CDR3 DNA sequence: TGTGCCAGTAGTACCCTCAGGGGTGCCAACACTGAAGCTTTCTTT.

The chain combines TRBV20-1 with TRBJ1-1; D remains ambiguous. The CDR3 contains 14 residues. Germline V CDR1 and CDR2: DFQATT, SNEGSKA (reference sequence). Trimming stripped 3 bases from V and 1 base from J, with 12 bases between. In DNA, the CDR3 is TGCAGTGCTAGTTACCCCCAGGCGAACACTGAAGCTTTCTTT. This encodes CSASYPQANTEAFF.

The CDR3 sequence: CAISKGQNYGYTF. The CDR3 DNA sequence: TGTGCCATCAGTAAAGGACAGAACTATGGCTACACCTTC. J is TRBJ1-2 and V is TRBV10-3, with D maybe TRBD1 (6 bases). Trimming left V 5 bases short and J 2 bases short, with 9 bases between. CDR1 and CDR2 from the germline V gene are ENHRY and SYGVKD. The CDR3 loop spans 13 amino acids.

This chain connects TRBV19 to TRBJ1-1, with 7 bases identical to TRBD1. The V and J ends lost 0 bases and 1 base, in that order; junction bases with no gene match: 2. The CDR3 contains 15 residues. Per germline, CDR1 LNHDA and CDR2 SQIVND (reference sequence). The CDR3 here is CASSIDRTGNTEAFF. As DNA, the CDR3 is TGTGCCAGTAGTATAGACCGGACAGGGAACACTGAAGCTTTCTTT.

The rearrangement joins TRBV7-2 to TRBJ1-5, with D uncertain. Germline CDR1 reads SGHTA; CDR2 reads FQGNSA. The CDR3 is 13 residues long. V shed 8 bases and J shed 5 bases, with 13 bases lying between them. CDR3 sequence: CASGSTGYQPQHF. The CDR3 nucleotides read TGTGCCAGCGGGTCCACGGGGTATCAGCCCCAGCATTTT.

This chain uses TRBV6-2 or TRBV6-3 with TRBJ2-5, with 7 bases identical to TRBD1. V was clipped by 4 bases and J by 4 bases; unmatched bases: 12. This CDR3 spans 16 amino acids. Germline V lookup: CDR1 MNHEY, CDR2 SVGEGT. The CDR3 spells CASSFTQTGWGETQYF. The CDR3, as DNA: TGTGCCAGCAGTTTCACCCAGACAGGGTGGGGAGAGACCCAGTACTTC.

The chain links TRBV7-3 to TRBJ2-2, with D possibly matching TRBD2 (6 bases). This CDR3 comprises 15 residues. The V gene's germline CDR1 is SGHTA and CDR2 FQGTGA. The ends were cut back, 1 base at V and 3 bases at J, with 9 bases in the middle. DNA of the CDR3: TGTGCCAGCAGCTTAATGGGGGGATACACCGGGGAGCTGTTTTTT. Its protein is CASSLMGGYTGELFF.

This clone was seen only a few times. V gene TRBV18 combines with J gene TRBJ1-6, with TRBD1 as a possible D gene (6 bases). CDR1 KGHSH and CDR2 LQKENI come from the germline V gene. The CDR3 is 16 residues long. V lost 0 bases and J 6 bases, leaving 12 bases between the germline ends. The chain's CDR3 is CASSPPGGALNSPLHF. The DNA for the CDR3 is TGTGCCAGCTCACCACCGGGGGGGGCCCTTAATTCACCCCTCCACTTT.

This clone appeared a few times. The chain combines TRBV19 with TRBJ2-7; possibly TRBD2 for D (6 bases). The germline V and J ends were trimmed by 4 bases and 0 bases, with 13 bases remaining between them. Germline values: CDR1 LNHDA, CDR2 SQIVND (reference sequence). The CDR3 sequence is 15 residues long. The CDR3 is CASSSRDWGSYEQYF. The CDR3 coding sequence is TGTGCCAGTAGTAGTCGGGACTGGGGCTCCTACGAGCAGTACTTC.

The chain recombines TRBV28 with TRBJ1-4; a possible D gene is TRBD1 (6 bases). CDR3 size: 13 residues. V lost 8 bases, J lost 8 bases, and 15 bases lay in between. Germline V CDR1 and CDR2: MDHEN, SYDVKM. This chain's CDR3 is CASQFGTGEKLFF. CDR3 nucleotide sequence: TGTGCCAGCCAGTTTGGTACAGGGGAAAAACTGTTTTTT.

The chain links TRBV6-2 or TRBV6-3 to TRBJ2-3; 9 nucleotides line up with TRBD2. CDR3 length: 18 residues. Losses at the gene ends were 4 bases for V and 2 bases for J; bases not matched to a gene: 13. Germline V CDR1 and CDR2: MNHEY, SVGEGT. The CDR3 is CASSWIPSGMAHTDTQYF. In nucleotides, the CDR3 is TGTGCCAGCAGTTGGATCCCTAGCGGGATGGCACACACAGATACGCAGTATTTT.

This clone was detected once. V is TRBV5-1 and J is TRBJ2-1; TRBD1 is a possible D gene (6 bases). The CDR3 is 15 residues long. Trimming cost V 6 bases and J 0 bases, with 13 bases left between them. Germline CDR1 and CDR2: SGHRS and YFSETQ. The DNA for the CDR3 is TGCGCCAGCACCTCAGGGGAAAGCTCCTACAATGAGCAGTTCTTC. Residues: CASTSGESSYNEQFF.

The chain combines TRBV2 with TRBJ1-6, with D uncertain. The V end was cut by 0 bases, the J end by 10 bases, with 7 bases between. The CDR3 is made up of 13 amino acids. Germline CDR1 and CDR2: SNHLY and FYNNEI. CDR3 nucleotides: TGTGCCAGCAGTGAAGCTCGAGGATCACCCCTCCACTTT. Translation: CASSEARGSPLHF.

The V call is TRBV10-3, the J call TRBJ2-3, with 7 positions matching TRBD1. After removal of 10 bases from V and 4 bases from J, the junction contained 8 bases not matched to a gene. This CDR3 is 13 amino acids long. Germline V gene data show CDR1 as ENHRY and CDR2 as SYGVKD. The CDR3 nucleotides are TGTGCCACTCTAAACAGGGGAGCAGATACGCAGTATTTT. It specifies CATLNRGADTQYF.

The chain recombines TRBV28 with TRBJ1-1; D is unresolved. The V end was cut by 5 bases, the J end by 6 bases, with 13 bases between. The CDR3 covers 13 residues. Germline lookup yields CDR1 MDHEN and CDR2 SYDVKM. Here the CDR3 DNA reads TGTGCCAGCAGTCTCGTCGTCCCTTCTGAAGCTTTCTTT. Amino acid sequence: CASSLVVPSEAFF.

The gene calls are TRBV7-8 and TRBJ1-3; 8 bases map to TRBD1. CDR3 length: 16 residues. J gave up 4 bases and V 5 bases, and 10 bases lay outside the gene matches. Germline V gives CDR1 SGHVS, CDR2 FQNEAQ. The DNA of the CDR3 is TGTGCCAGCAGCCTAGATGACAGGGGAGGAGGAAACACCATATATTTT. Its translation is CASSLDDRGGGNTIYF.

The V call is TRBV5-3, the J call TRBJ2-7; TRBD2 might be the D (6 bases). TRBV5-3 is assigned to the ORF class and has an uncertain function. The CDR3 extends over 15 amino acids. Trimming took 3 bases from V and 3 from J, leaving 16 bases between them. The chain's CDR3 is CARSSRVTGVYEQYF. DNA for the CDR3: TGTGCCAGAAGCTCCCGGGTCACGGGGGTCTACGAGCAGTACTTC.

The chain recombines TRBV5-1 with TRBJ1-4; D might be TRBD1 (5 bases). The CDR3 is made up of 15 amino acids. Per the germline V gene, CDR1 is SGHRS and CDR2 is YFSETQ. V was cut by 4 bases and J by 2 bases, with 12 bases left in between. CDR3 sequence: CASSPSGTTNEKLFF. CDR3 bases: TGCGCCAGCAGCCCCTCCGGGACTACTAATGAAAAACTGTTTTTT. Variable domain in full (rest from reference TRBV5-1 and TRBJ1-4): KAGVTQTPRYLIKTRGQQVTLSCSPISGHRSVSWYQQTPGQGLQFLFEYFSETQRNKGNFPGRFSGRQFSNSRSEMNVSTLELGDSALYLCASSPSGTTNEKLFFGSGTQLSVL.

As regards this clone: The same CDR3 is also encoded by other DNA sequences in this sample. This chain uses TRBV6-2 or TRBV6-3 with TRBJ2-7; 7 bases are shared with TRBD2. The trim removed 2 bases at V and 3 bases at J, leaving 1 base unmatched. Per germline, CDR1 MNHEY and CDR2 SVGEGT. The CDR3 runs 13 residues. Written as DNA, the CDR3 is TGTGCCAGCAGTTACCCGGGGGGCTACGAGCAGTACTTC. Translated: CASSYPGGYEQYF.